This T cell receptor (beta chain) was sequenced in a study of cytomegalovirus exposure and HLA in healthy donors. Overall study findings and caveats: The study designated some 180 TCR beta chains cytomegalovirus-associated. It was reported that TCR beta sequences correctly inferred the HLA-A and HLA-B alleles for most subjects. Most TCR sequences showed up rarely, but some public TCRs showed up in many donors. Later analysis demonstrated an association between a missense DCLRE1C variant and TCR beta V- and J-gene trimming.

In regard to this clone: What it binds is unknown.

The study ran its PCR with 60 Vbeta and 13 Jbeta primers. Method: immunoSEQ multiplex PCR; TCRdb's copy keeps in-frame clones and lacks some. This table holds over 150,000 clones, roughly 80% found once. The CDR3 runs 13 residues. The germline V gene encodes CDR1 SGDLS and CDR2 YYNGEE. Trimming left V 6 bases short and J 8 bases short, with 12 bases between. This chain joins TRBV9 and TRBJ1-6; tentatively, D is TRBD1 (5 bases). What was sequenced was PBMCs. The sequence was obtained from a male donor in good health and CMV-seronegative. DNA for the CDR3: TGTGCCAGCAATGTCCAGGGTGATTCACCCCTCCACTTT. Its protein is CASNVQGDSPLHF. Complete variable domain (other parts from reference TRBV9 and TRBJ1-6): DSGVTQTPKHLITATGQRVTLRCSPRSGDLSVYWYQQSLDQGLQFLIQYYNGEERAKGNILERFSAQQFPDLHSELNLSSLELGDSALYFCASNVQGDSPLHFGNGTRLTVT.